This T cell receptor (beta chain) came from a study of T-cell reconstitution after alpha-beta-depleted transplantation in children. Whole-study results and caveats: About two months after transplant, alpha-beta T cells reportedly came from several hundred expanded graft clones. At the one-year point after transplant, T-cell counts and TCRbeta diversity were found to come mostly from T cells that had been newly produced. At day 60, the high TCRbeta diversity found in some patients originated from recipient T cells and thymic progenitors that had survived.

This clonotype turned up a few times. What it binds is unknown. The CDR3 has 16 amino acids. Germline V gene data show CDR1 as SGHAT and CDR2 as FQNNGV. V lost 1 base to trimming and J lost 4 bases, with 15 bases between them. Unique molecular identifiers were used to barcode this TCRbeta library. TCRdb redid the calling of the PCR reads with MiXCR, one entry per CDR3 protein. The sample records about 600,000 distinct CDR3 sequences, 20% to 25% being singletons. The chain is built from TRBV11-2 and TRBJ2-3; the D gene is possibly TRBD2 (5 bases). The starting material was PBMCs, mostly from graft donor cells, obtained 360 days after TCRalphabeta/CD19-depleted stem cell transplant. The TCR was taken from a boy in the first two years of life who had a stem cell transplant for acute myeloid leukemia, so the T cells may come from the graft donor. As DNA, the CDR3 is TGTGCCAGCAGCTTAGGAGGGCCCTCGGACGCAGATACGCAGTATTTT. Translating gives CASSLGGPSDADTQYF.